Listed here are 17 T cell receptor beta chains from one sample, sequenced in a study of T cell responses to AZD1222 COVID-19 vaccine. TCRdb keeps only in-frame clones here, not all; method: immunoSEQ multiplex PCR. The table has 100,000 or so clones, around nine tenths seen once. The sample in question was peripheral blood, obtained on day 0 of AZD1222 vaccination. These receptor sequences come from an adult in good health.

The CDR3 sequence is CASSFQRTGGYNEQFF. The CDR3 DNA reads as TGTGCCAGCAGCTTCCAACGGACAGGGGGCTACAATGAGCAGTTCTTC. This rearrangement joins TRBV11-1 to TRBJ2-1, with TRBD1 matching over 10 bases. Germline V CDR1 and CDR2: SGHAT, FQDESV (reference sequence). The CDR3 is made up of 16 amino acids. Germline trimming cut 3 bases from V and 3 bases from J; bases unmatched to any gene: 5. Based on the CDR3 plus reference TRBV11-1 and TRBJ2-1, the full variable domain is EAEVAQSPRYKITEKSQAVAFWCDPISGHATLYWYRQILGQGPELLVQFQDESVVDDSQLPKDRFSAERLKGVDSTLKIQPAELGDSAMYLCASSFQRTGGYNEQFFGPGTRLTVL.

Remarks on this clone: At one end the junction does not follow the germline gene, possibly because of a read error. The V call is TRBV6-2 or TRBV6-3, the J call TRBJ1-1; D not resolved. This CDR3 is 13 amino acids long. From germline, CDR1 is MNHEY and CDR2 SVGEGT. The CDR3, as DNA: TGTGCCAGCAGTTCCCTCGGACGGTTGGGAGTGATCTTT. Its translation is CASSSLGRLGVIF.

The chain is built from TRBV30 and TRBJ1-2; tentative D call: TRBD1 (6 bases). The V gene lost 0 bases and the J gene lost 5 bases, with 13 bases spanning the gap. This CDR3 contains 14 residues. In germline, CDR1 is GTSNPN, CDR2 SVGIG (reference sequence). The CDR3 coding sequence is TGTGCCTGGAGTGTACTTTTGCAGGGGTATGGCTACACCTTC. Its protein is CAWSVLLQGYGYTF. Drawing the rest from reference TRBV30 and TRBJ1-2, the complete variable domain is SQTIHQWPATLVQPVGSPLSLECTVEGTSNPNLYWYRQAAGRGLQLLFYSVGIGQISSEVPQNLSASRPQDRQFILSSKKLLLSDSGFYLCAWSVLLQGYGYTFGSGTRLTVV.

V is TRBV6-2 or TRBV6-3 and J is TRBJ1-2; no firm D call. The CDR3 length is 16 residues. V lost 0 bases and J lost 5, with 16 bases in between. Germline V gives CDR1 MNHEY, CDR2 SVGEGT. This chain's CDR3 is CASSYSSGSVLYGYTF. The CDR3 DNA reads TGTGCCAGCAGTTACTCGAGTGGCAGCGTTTTATATGGCTACACCTTC.

The V gene is TRBV6-2 or TRBV6-3, the J gene TRBJ1-6; 9 bases align to TRBD1. Trimming took 5 bases from V and 5 from J; bases not matched to a gene: 4. Germline V gene data show CDR1 as MNHEY and CDR2 as SVGEGT. CDR3 length: 15 amino acids. CDR3 DNA: TGTGCCAGCAGTGGACAGGGGACCGATAATTCACCCCTCCACTTT. Translation: CASSGQGTDNSPLHF.

This clone was counted once. The CDR3 DNA sequence: TGTGCCAGCAGCTTATATGGGGGGTTGACTGAAGCTTTCTTT. It is translated as CASSLYGGLTEAFF. This sequence joins TRBV7-8 and TRBJ1-1; D is perhaps TRBD1 (5 bases). Germline CDR1 and CDR2: SGHVS and FQNEAQ. This CDR3 has 14 residues. Trimming stripped 2 bases from V and 5 bases from J, with 12 bases between.

The chain's CDR3 is CASTSWPGTKAFF. CDR3 nucleotides: TGTGCCAGCACCTCTTGGCCGGGAACTAAAGCTTTCTTT. The rearrangement joins TRBV5-6 to TRBJ1-1; D remains ambiguous. CDR1 and CDR2 (germline): SGHDT, YYEEEE. V lost 6 bases, J lost 9 bases, and 18 bases lay in between. The CDR3 loop spans 13 amino acids.

This clone was counted a few times. V gene TRBV4-2 combines with J gene TRBJ2-7, with D maybe TRBD2 (6 bases). V was shortened by 4 bases and J by 0 bases, with 13 bases between the two germline ends. The CDR3 has 15 residues. In germline, CDR1 is LGHNA, CDR2 YNFKEQ. CDR3 nucleotide sequence: TGTGCCAGCAGCCTCCGGGACTCCAACTCCTACGAGCAGTACTTC. Protein sequence: CASSLRDSNSYEQYF.

The chain recombines TRBV21-1 with TRBJ1-6; the table's D call of TRBD1 was not tested on the DNA. TRBV21-1 is marked as a pseudogene. The CDR3 is made up of 15 amino acids. CDR3 nucleotides: TGTGCCAGCAGCAAAGGTTCACAGACAGCCTCACCCCTCCACTTT. Protein product: CASSKGSQTASPLHF.

This clone appeared once. In DNA, the CDR3 is TGTGCCAGCAGCCAACAGACTGTGAACACTGAAGCTTTCTTT. It codes for CASSQQTVNTEAFF. V gene TRBV3-1 (or the pseudogene TRBV3-2) combines with J gene TRBJ1-1, with unresolved D. Germline-derived CDR1 and CDR2 are LGHDT and YNNKEL (reference sequence). The CDR3 is 14 residues long. V was shortened by 2 bases and J by 0 bases, with 7 bases between the two germline ends.

This clone showed up just once. The chain recombines TRBV4-1 with TRBJ1-4; perhaps TRBD1 as D (5 bases). Germline V gene lookup returns CDR1 MGHRA and CDR2 YSYEKL. The CDR3 runs to 15 residues. Deletions cut 4 bases from V and 3 bases from J, with 12 bases between. In DNA, the CDR3 is TGCGCCAGCAGCCTGGGGGACCTCGCTAATGAAAAACTGTTTTTT. Translation gives CASSLGDLANEKLFF.

On this clone: The junction and the germline gene differ at one end; a read error may be behind it. This chain joins TRBV4-1 and TRBJ2-5; 8 nucleotides align to TRBD2. Germline V gene sequence: CDR1 MGHRA, CDR2 YSYEKL. CDR3 length: 15 amino acids. CDR3 residues: CASRQEAGGRETQYF. The CDR3 DNA sequence: TGCGCCAGCAGGCAAGAGGCGGGGGGCCGGGAGACCCAGTACTTC.

The chain is built from TRBV14 and TRBJ2-2; D not certain. V gave up 1 base and J gave up 4 bases, with 10 bases separating them. The length of the CDR3 is 15 residues. Germline V gene sequence: CDR1 SGHDN, CDR2 FVKESK. The CDR3 here is CASSQGHWGTGELFF. In DNA, the CDR3 is TGTGCCAGCAGCCAAGGGCACTGGGGCACCGGGGAGCTGTTTTTT.

The genes are TRBV4-3 and TRBJ2-1, with D possibly being TRBD1 (5 bases). Germline V lookup: CDR1 LGHNA, CDR2 YSLEER. Trimming left V 0 bases short and J 0 bases short, with 15 bases between. The CDR3 length is 18 residues. The CDR3 region is CASSQDLDTILSYNEQFF. CDR3 in DNA: TGCGCCAGCAGCCAAGATTTGGACACCATCCTCTCCTACAATGAGCAGTTCTTC.

The chain joins TRBV28 to TRBJ1-2, with 7 nucleotides matching TRBD1. This CDR3 region has 15 residues. Per germline, CDR1 MDHEN and CDR2 SYDVKM. J was trimmed by 5 bases and V by 5 bases; bases with no gene match: 11. For the CDR3, the DNA is TGTGCCAGCAGTCCCCCGGGGCCAGGGGGATATGGCTACACCTTC. Translating it yields CASSPPGPGGYGYTF.

The rearrangement links TRBV4-2 to TRBJ2-3; 8 bases fit TRBD1. Germline loops: CDR1 LGHNA, CDR2 YNFKEQ. V lost 0 bases to trimming and J lost 3 bases; unmatched junction nucleotides: 8. The CDR3 is made up of 17 amino acids. CDR3 residues: CASSQDPRTGRTDTQYF. CDR3 nucleotide sequence: TGTGCCAGCAGCCAAGACCCCAGGACAGGGCGTACAGATACGCAGTATTTT.

The chain couples TRBV18 to TRBJ2-3; D assignment may be TRBD1 or TRBD2 (5 bases each). The CDR3 spans 14 residues. CDR1 is KGHSH, CDR2 LQKENI, per germline. V lost 1 base and J 8 bases, leaving 13 bases between the germline ends. The CDR3 sequence is CASSPLSGDGTQYF. CDR3 sequence (DNA): TGTGCCAGCTCACCACTATCCGGGGACGGTACGCAGTATTTT.